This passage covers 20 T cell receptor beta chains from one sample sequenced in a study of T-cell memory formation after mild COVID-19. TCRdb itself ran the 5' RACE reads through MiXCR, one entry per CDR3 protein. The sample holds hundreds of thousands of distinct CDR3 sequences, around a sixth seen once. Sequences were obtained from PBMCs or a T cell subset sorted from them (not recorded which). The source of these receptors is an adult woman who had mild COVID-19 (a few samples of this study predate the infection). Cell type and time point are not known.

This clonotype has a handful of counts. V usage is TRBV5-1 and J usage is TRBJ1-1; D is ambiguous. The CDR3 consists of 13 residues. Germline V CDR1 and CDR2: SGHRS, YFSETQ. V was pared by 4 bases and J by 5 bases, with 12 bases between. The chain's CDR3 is CASSPSPGTEAFF. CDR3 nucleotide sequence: TGCGCCAGCAGCCCTAGCCCTGGTACTGAAGCTTTCTTT.

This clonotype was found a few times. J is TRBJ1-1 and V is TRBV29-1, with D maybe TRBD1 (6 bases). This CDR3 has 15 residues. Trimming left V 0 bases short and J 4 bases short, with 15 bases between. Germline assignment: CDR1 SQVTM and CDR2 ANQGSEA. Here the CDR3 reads CSVEDQGGGRTEAFF. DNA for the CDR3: TGCAGCGTTGAAGATCAGGGTGGGGGGCGCACTGAAGCTTTCTTT.

The CDR3: CASSQEPAPSGGKDTQYF. The CDR3 bases are TGTGCCAGCAGCCAAGAGCCCGCGCCTAGCGGGGGAAAAGATACGCAGTATTTT. This chain connects TRBV4-2 to TRBJ2-3, with 10 bases matching TRBD2. The length of the CDR3 is 18 residues. Germline trimming cut 0 bases from V and 5 bases from J; bases unmatched to any gene: 11. Looked up from germline, CDR1 is LGHNA and CDR2 is YNFKEQ.

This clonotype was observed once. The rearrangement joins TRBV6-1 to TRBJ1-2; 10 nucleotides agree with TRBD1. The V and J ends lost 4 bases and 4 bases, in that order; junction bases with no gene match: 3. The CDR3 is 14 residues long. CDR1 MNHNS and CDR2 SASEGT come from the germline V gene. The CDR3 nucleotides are TGTGCCAGCAGTGGAGACAGGGGGCCCTATGGCTACACCTTC. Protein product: CASSGDRGPYGYTF.

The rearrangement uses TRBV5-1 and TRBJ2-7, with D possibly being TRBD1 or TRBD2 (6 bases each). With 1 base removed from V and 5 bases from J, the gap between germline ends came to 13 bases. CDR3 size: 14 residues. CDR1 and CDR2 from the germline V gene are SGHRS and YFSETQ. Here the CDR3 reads CASSLNRAGNEQYF. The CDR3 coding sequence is TGCGCCAGCAGCTTGAACAGGGCGGGGAACGAGCAGTACTTC.

For the CDR3, the DNA is TGTGCCAGCAGCTCCAGGGGGCGCAGGGAAGATACGCAGTATTTT. It codes for CASSSRGRREDTQYF. The rearrangement joins TRBV7-3 to TRBJ2-3; 8 bases line up with TRBD1. V was clipped by 4 bases and J by 5 bases; unmatched bases: 8. CDR1 is SGHTA, CDR2 FQGTGA, per germline. CDR3 length: 15 amino acids.

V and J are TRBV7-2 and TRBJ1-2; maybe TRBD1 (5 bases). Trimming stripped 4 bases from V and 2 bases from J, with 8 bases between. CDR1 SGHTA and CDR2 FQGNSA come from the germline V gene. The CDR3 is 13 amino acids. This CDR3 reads CASSSRENYGYTF. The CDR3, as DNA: TGTGCCAGCAGCTCCAGGGAGAACTATGGCTACACCTTC.

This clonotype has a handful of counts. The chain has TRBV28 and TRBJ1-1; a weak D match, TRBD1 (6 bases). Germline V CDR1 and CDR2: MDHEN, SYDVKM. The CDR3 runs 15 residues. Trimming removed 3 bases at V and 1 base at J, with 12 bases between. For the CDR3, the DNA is TGTGCCAGCAGTTTTCAGGGGACCTCGAACACTGAAGCTTTCTTT. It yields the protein CASSFQGTSNTEAFF.

The CDR3: CATSAGTGGYNEQFF. The CDR3 nucleotides read TGTGCCACCAGCGCCGGGACAGGGGGCTACAATGAGCAGTTCTTC. The chain has TRBV15 and TRBJ2-1; TRBD1 matches at 11 bases. Germline V gene data show CDR1 as LNHNV and CDR2 as YYDKDF (reference sequence). The V gene end was trimmed by 5 bases and the J gene end by 3 bases; junction bases not matched to a gene: 3. The CDR3 covers 15 residues.

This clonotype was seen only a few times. The chain's CDR3 is CSVVSGVGTEAFF. CDR3 nucleotides: TGCAGCGTTGTATCGGGGGTGGGCACTGAAGCTTTCTTT. The chain couples TRBV29-1 to TRBJ1-1, with D maybe TRBD1 (5 bases). The V gene's germline CDR1 is SQVTM and CDR2 ANQGSEA. This CDR3 is built from 13 residues. V was shortened by 4 bases and J by 4 bases, with 13 bases between the two germline ends.

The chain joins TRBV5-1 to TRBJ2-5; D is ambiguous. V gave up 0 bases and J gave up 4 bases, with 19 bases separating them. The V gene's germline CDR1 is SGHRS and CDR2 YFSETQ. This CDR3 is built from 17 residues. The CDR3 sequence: CASSLGWRSSPPETQYF. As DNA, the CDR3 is TGCGCCAGCAGCTTGGGATGGCGGAGCTCCCCCCCAGAGACCCAGTACTTC.

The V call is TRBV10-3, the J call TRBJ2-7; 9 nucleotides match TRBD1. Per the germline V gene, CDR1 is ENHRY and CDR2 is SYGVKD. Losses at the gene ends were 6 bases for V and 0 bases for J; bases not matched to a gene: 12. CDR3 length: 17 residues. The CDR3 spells CAIRPDRGSSPSYEQYF. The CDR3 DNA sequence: TGTGCCATCAGACCGGACAGGGGATCTTCCCCCTCCTACGAGCAGTACTTC.

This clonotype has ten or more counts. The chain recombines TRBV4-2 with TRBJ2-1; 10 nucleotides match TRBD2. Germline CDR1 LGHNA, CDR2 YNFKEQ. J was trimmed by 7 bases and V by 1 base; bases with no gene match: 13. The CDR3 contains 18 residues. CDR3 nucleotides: TGTGCCAGCAGCCAAGTCGGATTAGCGGGAGGAATTTCGAATGAGCAGTTCTTC. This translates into CASSQVGLAGGISNEQFF.

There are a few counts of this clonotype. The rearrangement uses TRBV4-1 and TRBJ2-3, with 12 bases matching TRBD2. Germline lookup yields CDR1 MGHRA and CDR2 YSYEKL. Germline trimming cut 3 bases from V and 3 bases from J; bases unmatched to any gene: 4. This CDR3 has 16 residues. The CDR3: CASSHPSGGATDTQYF. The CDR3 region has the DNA TGCGCCAGCAGCCACCCTAGCGGGGGGGCGACAGATACGCAGTATTTT.

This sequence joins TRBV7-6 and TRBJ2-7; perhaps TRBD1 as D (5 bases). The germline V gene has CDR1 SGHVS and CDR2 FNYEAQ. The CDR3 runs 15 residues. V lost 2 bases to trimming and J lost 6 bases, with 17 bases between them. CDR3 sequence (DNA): TGTGCCAGCAGCTTATATTCAGAAGGGGAAGGCGAGCAGTACTTC. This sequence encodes CASSLYSEGEGEQYF.

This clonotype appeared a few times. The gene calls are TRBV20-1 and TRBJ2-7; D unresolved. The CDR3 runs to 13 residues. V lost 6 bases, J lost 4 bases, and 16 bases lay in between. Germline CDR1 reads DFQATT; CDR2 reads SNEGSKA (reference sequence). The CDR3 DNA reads TGCAGTGCCGGAGACGAAGGACGGTACGAGCAGTACTTC. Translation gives CSAGDEGRYEQYF.

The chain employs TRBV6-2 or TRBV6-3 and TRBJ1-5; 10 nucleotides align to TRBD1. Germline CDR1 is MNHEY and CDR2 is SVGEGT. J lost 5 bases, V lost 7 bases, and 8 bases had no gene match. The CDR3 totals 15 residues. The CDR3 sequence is CASTKDRGLYQPQHF. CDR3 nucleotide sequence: TGTGCCAGCACAAAAGACAGGGGGCTTTATCAGCCCCAGCATTTT.

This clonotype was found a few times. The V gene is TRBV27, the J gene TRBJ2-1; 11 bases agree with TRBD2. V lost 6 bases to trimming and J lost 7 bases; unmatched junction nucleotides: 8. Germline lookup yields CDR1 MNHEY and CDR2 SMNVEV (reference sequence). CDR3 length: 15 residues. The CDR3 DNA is TGTGCCAGCAGACCCGGGACTAGCGGACGGAATGAGCAGTTCTTC. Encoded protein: CASRPGTSGRNEQFF.

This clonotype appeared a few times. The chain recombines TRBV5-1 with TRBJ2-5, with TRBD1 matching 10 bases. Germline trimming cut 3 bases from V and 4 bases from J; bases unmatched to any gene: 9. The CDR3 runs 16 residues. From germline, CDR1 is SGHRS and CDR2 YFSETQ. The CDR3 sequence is CASSWTGGNVRETQYF. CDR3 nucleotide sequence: TGCGCCAGCAGCTGGACAGGGGGAAATGTAAGAGAGACCCAGTACTTC. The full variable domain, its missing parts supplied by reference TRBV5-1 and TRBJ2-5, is KAGVTQTPRYLIKTRGQQVTLSCSPISGHRSVSWYQQTPGQGLQFLFEYFSETQRNKGNFPGRFSGRQFSNSRSEMNVSTLELGDSALYLCASSWTGGNVRETQYFGPGTRLLVL.

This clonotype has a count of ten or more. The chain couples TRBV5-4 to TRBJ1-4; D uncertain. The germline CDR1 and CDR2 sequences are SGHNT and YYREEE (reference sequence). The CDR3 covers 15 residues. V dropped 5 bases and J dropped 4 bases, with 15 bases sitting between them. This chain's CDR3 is CASSDNRGLNEKLFF. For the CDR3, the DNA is TGTGCCAGCAGTGATAATCGGGGTCTTAATGAAAAACTGTTTTTT.